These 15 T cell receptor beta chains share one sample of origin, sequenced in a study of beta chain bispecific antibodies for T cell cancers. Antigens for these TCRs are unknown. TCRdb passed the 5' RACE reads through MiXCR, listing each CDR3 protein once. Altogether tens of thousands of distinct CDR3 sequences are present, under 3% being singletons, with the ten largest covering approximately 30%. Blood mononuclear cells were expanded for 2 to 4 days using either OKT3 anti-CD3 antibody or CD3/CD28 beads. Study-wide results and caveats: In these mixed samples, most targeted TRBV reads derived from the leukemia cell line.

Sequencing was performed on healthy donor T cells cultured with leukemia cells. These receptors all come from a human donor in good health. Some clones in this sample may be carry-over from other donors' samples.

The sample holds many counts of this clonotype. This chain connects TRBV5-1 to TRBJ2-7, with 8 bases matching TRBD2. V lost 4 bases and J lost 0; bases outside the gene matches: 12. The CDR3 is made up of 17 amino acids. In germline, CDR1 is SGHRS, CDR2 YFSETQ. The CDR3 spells CASSPTPAGGSSYEQYF. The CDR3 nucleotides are TGCGCCAGCAGCCCGACCCCCGCGGGGGGAAGCTCCTACGAGCAGTACTTC.

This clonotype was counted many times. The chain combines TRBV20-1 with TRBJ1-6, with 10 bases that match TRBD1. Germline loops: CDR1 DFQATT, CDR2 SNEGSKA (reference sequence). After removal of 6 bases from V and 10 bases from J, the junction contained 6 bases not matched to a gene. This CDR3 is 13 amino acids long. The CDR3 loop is CSARWDRGSPLHF. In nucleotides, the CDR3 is TGCAGTGCGAGATGGGACAGGGGATCACCCCTCCACTTT.

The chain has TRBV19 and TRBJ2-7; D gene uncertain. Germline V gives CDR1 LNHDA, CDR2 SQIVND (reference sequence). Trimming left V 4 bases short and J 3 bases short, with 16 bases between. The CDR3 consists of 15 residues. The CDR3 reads CASSRRIAKYYEQYF. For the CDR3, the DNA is TGTGCCAGTAGTAGGCGGATCGCCAAGTACTACGAGCAGTACTTC.

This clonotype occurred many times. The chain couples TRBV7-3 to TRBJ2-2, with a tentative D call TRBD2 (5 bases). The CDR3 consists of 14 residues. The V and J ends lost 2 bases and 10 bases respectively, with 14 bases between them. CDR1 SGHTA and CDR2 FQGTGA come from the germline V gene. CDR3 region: CASSLLRGSAELFF. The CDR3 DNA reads TGTGCCAGCAGCTTACTTCGAGGGTCGGCGGAGCTGTTTTTT.

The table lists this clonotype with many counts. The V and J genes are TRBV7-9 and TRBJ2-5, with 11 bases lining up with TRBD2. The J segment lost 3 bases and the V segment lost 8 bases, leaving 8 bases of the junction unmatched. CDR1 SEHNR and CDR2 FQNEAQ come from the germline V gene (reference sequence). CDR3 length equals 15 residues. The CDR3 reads CASGAGTSGEETQYF. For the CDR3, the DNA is TGTGCCAGCGGTGCAGGGACTAGCGGAGAAGAGACCCAGTACTTC.

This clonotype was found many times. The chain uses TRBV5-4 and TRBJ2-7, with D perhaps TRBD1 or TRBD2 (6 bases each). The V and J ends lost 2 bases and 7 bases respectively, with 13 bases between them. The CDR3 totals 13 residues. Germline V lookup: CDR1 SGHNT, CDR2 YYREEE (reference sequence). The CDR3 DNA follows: TGTGCCAGCAGCTTCGGGGGCTCGGGAGAGCAGTACTTC. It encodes CASSFGGSGEQYF.

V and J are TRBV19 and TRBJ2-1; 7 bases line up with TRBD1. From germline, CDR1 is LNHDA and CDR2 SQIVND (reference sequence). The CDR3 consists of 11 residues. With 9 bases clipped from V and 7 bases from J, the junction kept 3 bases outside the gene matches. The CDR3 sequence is CASGTENEQFF. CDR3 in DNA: TGTGCCAGCGGGACAGAGAATGAGCAGTTCTTC.

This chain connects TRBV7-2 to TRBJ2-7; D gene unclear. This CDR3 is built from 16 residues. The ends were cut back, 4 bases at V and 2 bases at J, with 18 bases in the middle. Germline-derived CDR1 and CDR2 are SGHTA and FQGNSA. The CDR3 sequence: CASSSPPAGNPYEQYF. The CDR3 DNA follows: TGTGCCAGCAGCTCGCCCCCCGCCGGCAATCCCTACGAGCAGTACTTC.

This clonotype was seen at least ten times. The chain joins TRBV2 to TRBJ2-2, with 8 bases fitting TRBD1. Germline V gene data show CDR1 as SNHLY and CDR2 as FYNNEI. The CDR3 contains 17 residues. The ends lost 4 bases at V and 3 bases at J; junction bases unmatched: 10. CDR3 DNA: TGTGCCAGCAGTGCTCAGGGGGCGCCGATTGACACCGGGGAGCTGTTTTTT. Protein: CASSAQGAPIDTGELFF. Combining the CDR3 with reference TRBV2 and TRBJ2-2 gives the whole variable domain EPEVTQTPSHQVTQMGQEVILRCVPISNHLYFYWYRQILGQKVEFLVSFYNNEISEKSEIFDDQFSVERPDGSNFTLKIRSTKLEDSAMYFCASSAQGAPIDTGELFFGEGSRLTVL.

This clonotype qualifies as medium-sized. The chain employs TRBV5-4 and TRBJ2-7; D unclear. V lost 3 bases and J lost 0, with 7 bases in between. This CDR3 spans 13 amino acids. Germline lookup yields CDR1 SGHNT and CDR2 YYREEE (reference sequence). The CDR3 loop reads CASSSPPSYEQYF. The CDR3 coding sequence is TGTGCCAGCAGCTCGCCCCCCTCCTACGAGCAGTACTTC.

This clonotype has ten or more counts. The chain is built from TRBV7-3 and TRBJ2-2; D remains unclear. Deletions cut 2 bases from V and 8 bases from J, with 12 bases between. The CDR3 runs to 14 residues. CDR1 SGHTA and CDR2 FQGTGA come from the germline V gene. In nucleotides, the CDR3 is TGTGCCAGCAGCTTATCCACCCGTGGAGGGGAGCTGTTTTTT. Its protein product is CASSLSTRGGELFF.

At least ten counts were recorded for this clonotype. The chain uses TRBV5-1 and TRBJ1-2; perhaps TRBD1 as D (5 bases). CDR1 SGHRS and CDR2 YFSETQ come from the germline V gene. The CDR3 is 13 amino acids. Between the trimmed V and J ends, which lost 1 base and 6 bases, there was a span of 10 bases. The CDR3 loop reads CASSLTSGNGYTF. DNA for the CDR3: TGCGCCAGCAGCTTGACCTCAGGGAATGGCTACACCTTC.

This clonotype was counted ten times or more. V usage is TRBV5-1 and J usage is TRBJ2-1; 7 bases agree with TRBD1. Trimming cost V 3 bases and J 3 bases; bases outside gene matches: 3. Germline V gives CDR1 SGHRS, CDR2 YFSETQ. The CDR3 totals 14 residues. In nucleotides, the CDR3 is TGCGCCAGCAGCTGGGGACAGCTCTACAATGAGCAGTTCTTC. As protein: CASSWGQLYNEQFF.

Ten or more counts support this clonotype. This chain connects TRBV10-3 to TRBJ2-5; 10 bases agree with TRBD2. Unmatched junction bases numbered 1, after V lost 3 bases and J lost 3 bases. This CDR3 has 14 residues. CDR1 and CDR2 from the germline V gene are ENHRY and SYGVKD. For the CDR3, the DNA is TGTGCCATCAGTGAAACTAGCGGGGAAGAGACCCAGTACTTC. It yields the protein CAISETSGEETQYF.

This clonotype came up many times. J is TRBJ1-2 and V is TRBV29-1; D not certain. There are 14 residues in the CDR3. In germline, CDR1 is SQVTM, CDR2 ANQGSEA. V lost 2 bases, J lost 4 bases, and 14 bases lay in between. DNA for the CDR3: TGCAGCGTTGAATCTTTTAGGGATGGCTATGGCTACACCTTC. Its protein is CSVESFRDGYGYTF.